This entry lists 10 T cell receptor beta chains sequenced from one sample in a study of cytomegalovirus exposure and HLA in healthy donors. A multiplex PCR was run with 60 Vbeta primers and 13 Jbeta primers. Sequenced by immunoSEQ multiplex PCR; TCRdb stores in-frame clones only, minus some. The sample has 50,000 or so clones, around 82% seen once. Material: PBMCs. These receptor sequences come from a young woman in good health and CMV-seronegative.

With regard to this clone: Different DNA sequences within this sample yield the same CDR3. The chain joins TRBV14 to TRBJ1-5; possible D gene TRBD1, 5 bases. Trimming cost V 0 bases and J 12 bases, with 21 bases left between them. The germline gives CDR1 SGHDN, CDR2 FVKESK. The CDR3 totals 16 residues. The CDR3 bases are TGTGCCAGCAGCCAAGAGCTGGAGTCGGAGGGGATGCGCCAGCATTTT. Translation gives CASSQELESEGMRQHF.

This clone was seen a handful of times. The DNA of the CDR3 is TGTGCCTGGAGTTTAGTCCTCTCTGGAAACACCATATATTTT. This sequence encodes CAWSLVLSGNTIYF. The chain uses TRBV30 and TRBJ1-3; D not resolved. This CDR3 spans 14 amino acids. Germline V gene lookup returns CDR1 GTSNPN and CDR2 SVGIG (reference sequence). The V gene lost 2 bases and the J gene lost 0 bases, with 8 bases spanning the gap.

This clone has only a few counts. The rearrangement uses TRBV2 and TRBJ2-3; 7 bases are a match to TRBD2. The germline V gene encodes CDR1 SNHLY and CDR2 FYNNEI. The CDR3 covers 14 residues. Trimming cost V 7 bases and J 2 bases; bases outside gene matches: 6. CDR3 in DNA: TGTGCCAGCACTAGCGGAAATTACACAGATACGCAGTATTTT. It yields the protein CASTSGNYTDTQYF.

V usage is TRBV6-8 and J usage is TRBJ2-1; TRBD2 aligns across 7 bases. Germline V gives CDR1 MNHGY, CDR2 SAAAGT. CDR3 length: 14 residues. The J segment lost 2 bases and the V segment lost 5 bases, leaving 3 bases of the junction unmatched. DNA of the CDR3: TGTGCCAGCAGTCGGACTAGTGCCTACAATGAGCAGTTCTTC. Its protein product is CASSRTSAYNEQFF.

CDR3 in amino acids: CASSLRGTLRETEAFF. CDR3 in DNA: TGCGCCAGCAGCTTGCGGGGTACCTTAAGGGAAACTGAAGCTTTCTTT. V usage is TRBV5-1 and J usage is TRBJ1-1; D unresolved. Germline V gene data show CDR1 as SGHRS and CDR2 as YFSETQ. Trimming removed 1 base at V and 5 bases at J, with 18 bases between. This CDR3 is built from 16 residues. Full variable domain (remainder filled in from reference TRBV5-1 and TRBJ1-1): KAGVTQTPRYLIKTRGQQVTLSCSPISGHRSVSWYQQTPGQGLQFLFEYFSETQRNKGNFPGRFSGRQFSNSRSEMNVSTLELGDSALYLCASSLRGTLRETEAFFGQGTRLTVV.

CDR3 sequence: CASSLWTANQPQHF. DNA for the CDR3: TGTGCCAGCAGCCTGTGGACAGCAAATCAGCCCCAGCATTTT. This chain links TRBV7-8 with TRBJ1-5; a possible D gene is TRBD1 (6 bases). In germline, CDR1 is SGHVS, CDR2 FQNEAQ. This CDR3 comprises 14 residues. V was clipped by 5 bases and J by 4 bases, with 12 bases between them.

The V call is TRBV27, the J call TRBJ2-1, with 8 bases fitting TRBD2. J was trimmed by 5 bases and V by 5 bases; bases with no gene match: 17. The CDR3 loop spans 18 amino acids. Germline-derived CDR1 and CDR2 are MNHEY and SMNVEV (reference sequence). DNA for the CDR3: TGTGCCAGCAGTCGCCGGGGGGGGGAGGCAATTGTCCACAATGAGCAGTTCTTC. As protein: CASSRRGGEAIVHNEQFF.

The CDR3 DNA sequence: TGTGCCAGCAGTGACGGAACTAGCGGTTCCGGGGAGCTGTTTTTT. Amino acids: CASSDGTSGSGELFF. This sequence joins TRBV6-4 and TRBJ2-2, with 8 positions matching TRBD2. This CDR3 contains 15 residues. The ends lost 2 bases at V and 6 bases at J; junction bases unmatched: 5. Germline V gives CDR1 MRHNA, CDR2 SNTAGT.

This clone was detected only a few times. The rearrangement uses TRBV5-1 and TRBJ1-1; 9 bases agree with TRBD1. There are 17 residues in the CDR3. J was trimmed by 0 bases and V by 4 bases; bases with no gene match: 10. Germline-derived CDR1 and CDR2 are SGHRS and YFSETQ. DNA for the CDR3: TGCGCCAGCAGCCGCTCGGGGGGGACAGGGATGAACACTGAAGCTTTCTTT. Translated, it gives CASSRSGGTGMNTEAFF.

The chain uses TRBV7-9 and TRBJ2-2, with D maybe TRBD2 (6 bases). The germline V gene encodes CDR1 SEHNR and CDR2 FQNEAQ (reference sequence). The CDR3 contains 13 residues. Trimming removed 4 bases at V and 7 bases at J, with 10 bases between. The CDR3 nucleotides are TGTGCCAGCAGCTGGAGGGGTGACGGGGAGCTGTTTTTT. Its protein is CASSWRGDGELFF. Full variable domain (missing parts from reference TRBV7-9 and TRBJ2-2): DTGVSQNPRHKITKRGQNVTFRCDPISEHNRLYWYRQTLGQGPEFLTYFQNEAQLEKSRLLSDRFSAERPKGSFSTLEIQRTEQGDSAMYLCASSWRGDGELFFGEGSRLTVL.